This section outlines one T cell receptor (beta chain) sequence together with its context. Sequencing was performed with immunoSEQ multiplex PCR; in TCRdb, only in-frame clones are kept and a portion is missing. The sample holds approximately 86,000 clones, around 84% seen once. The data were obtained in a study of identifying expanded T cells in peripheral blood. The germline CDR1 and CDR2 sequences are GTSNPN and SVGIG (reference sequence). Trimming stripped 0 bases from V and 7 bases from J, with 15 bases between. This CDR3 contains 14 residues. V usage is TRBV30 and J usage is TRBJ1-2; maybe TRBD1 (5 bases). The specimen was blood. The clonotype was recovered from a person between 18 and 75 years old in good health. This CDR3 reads CAWSVFPGVGGYTF. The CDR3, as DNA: TGTGCCTGGAGTGTATTCCCGGGGGTAGGTGGCTACACCTTC.